This T cell receptor (beta chain) was sequenced for a study of blood T cell repertoires in COVID-19. The overall study: Researchers got acute and convalescent COVID-19 samples from the United States, Italy and Spain. T cells, B-cell-depleted T cells, or PBMCs provided the cDNA or gDNA that served as material.

In the authors' workflow: Counts of nucleated cells, estimated from reference gene primer amplification, were obtained. Data came from immunoSEQ multiplex PCR; TCRdb stores just in-frame clones and leaves some out. V and J calls and clone size are as listed in that table; D and trimming were resolved from the DNA. Of 65,000 to 90,000 clones in the sample, roughly 84% were seen once. Trimming took 2 bases from V and 6 from J, leaving 14 bases between them. The CDR3 is 15 residues long. Germline V gives CDR1 SEHNR, CDR2 FQNEAQ (reference sequence). This chain joins TRBV7-9 and TRBJ2-1; D might be TRBD2 (5 bases). The sequenced sample consisted of peripheral blood. This TCR derives from a woman older than 75 in a cohort sampled during active or convalescent COVID-19. Here the CDR3 reads CASSLFAGGLNEQFF. Written as DNA, the CDR3 is TGTGCCAGCAGCTTATTCGCGGGCGGACTCAATGAGCAGTTCTTC.